These 25 T cell receptor beta chains were all obtained from the same sample, sequenced in a study of STAT5B mutations in CD4+ large granular lymphocyte leukemia. Some clones are missing from TCRdb's copy, which holds only in-frame ones; the method was immunoSEQ multiplex PCR. The profile shows approximately 31,000 clones, about three quarters of them singletons. Sequences were obtained from CD4+ T cells from blood buffy coats. Receptor source: a human donor in good health.

The V and J genes are TRBV7-8 and TRBJ2-3; 11 bases fit TRBD2. V gave up 1 base and J gave up 3 bases; unmatched junction bases: 9. The CDR3 totals 18 residues. Germline values: CDR1 SGHVS, CDR2 FQNEAQ. CDR3 protein: CASSLVVTSGSQTDTQYF. Here the CDR3 DNA reads TGTGCCAGCAGCTTAGTAGTAACTAGCGGGAGCCAGACAGATACGCAGTATTTT. Full variable domain (missing parts from reference TRBV7-8 and TRBJ2-3): GAGVSQSPRYKVAKRGQDVALRCDPISGHVSLFWYQQALGQGPEFLTYFQNEAQLDKSGLPSDRFFAERPEGSVSTLKIQRTQQEDSAVYLCASSLVVTSGSQTDTQYFGPGTRLTVL.

The gene calls are TRBV7-9 and TRBJ2-5; 7 bases fit TRBD2. Germline CDR1 is SEHNR and CDR2 is FQNEAQ (reference sequence). This CDR3 is built from 14 residues. The trim removed 0 bases at V and 5 bases at J, leaving 3 bases unmatched. The CDR3 DNA follows: TGTGCCAGCAGCTTAGCGGGGGGGAGTGAGACCCAGTACTTC. Translated: CASSLAGGSETQYF.

The chain combines TRBV19 with TRBJ1-4; D is uncertain. CDR1 is LNHDA and CDR2 is SQIVND in the germline V gene (reference sequence). With 4 bases removed from V and 0 bases from J, the gap between germline ends came to 15 bases. This CDR3 has 17 residues. CDR3 sequence reads: CASSRPRGSTTNEKLFF. The DNA for the CDR3 is TGTGCCAGTAGTAGACCGCGGGGATCGACAACTAATGAAAAACTGTTTTTT.

J is TRBJ2-3 and V is TRBV30, with TRBD2 identical over 13 bases. The V segment lost 0 bases and the J segment 4 bases; nucleotides outside the gene matches: 10. Germline loops: CDR1 GTSNPN, CDR2 SVGIG (reference sequence). The CDR3 extends over 18 amino acids. The CDR3: CAWSVLVWTSGRADTQYF. DNA of the CDR3: TGTGCCTGGAGTGTACTTGTTTGGACTAGCGGGAGAGCAGATACGCAGTATTTT.

V and J are TRBV18 and TRBJ2-7; D not certain. The V gene's germline CDR1 is KGHSH and CDR2 LQKENI. V lost 5 bases, J lost 2 bases, and 10 bases lay in between. The CDR3 is 13 amino acids. The CDR3 DNA reads TGTGCCAGCTCAGAGAGCCGAACCTACGAGCAGTACTTC. Its translation: CASSESRTYEQYF.

This chain connects TRBV11-3 to TRBJ2-3; 8 bases match TRBD1. Germline V gene lookup returns CDR1 SGHNT and CDR2 YENEEA. The CDR3 sequence is 18 residues long. Trimming took 1 base from V and 1 from J; bases not matched to a gene: 10. In nucleotides, the CDR3 is TGTGCCAGCAGCTTAGGCGCGCAGGGGGCGGCGGGCACAGATACGCAGTATTTT. Translation gives CASSLGAQGAAGTDTQYF.

The gene calls are TRBV13 and TRBJ2-5; tentatively, D is TRBD1 or TRBD2 (6 bases each). The V end was cut by 2 bases, the J end by 4 bases, with 8 bases between. CDR1 is PRHDT, CDR2 FYEKMQ, per germline (reference sequence). CDR3 size: 13 residues. Here the CDR3 reads CASSLWGAETQYF. CDR3 coding DNA: TGTGCCAGCAGCTTATGGGGGGCAGAGACCCAGTACTTC. Drawing the rest from reference TRBV13 and TRBJ2-5, the complete variable domain is AAGVIQSPRHLIKEKRETATLKCYPIPRHDTVYWYQQGPGQDPQFLISFYEKMQSDKGSIPDRFSAQQFSDYHSELNMSSLELGDSALYFCASSLWGAETQYFGPGTRLLVL.

The rearrangement uses TRBV5-1 and TRBJ1-5, with D maybe TRBD1 (6 bases). Germline V gene data show CDR1 as SGHRS and CDR2 as YFSETQ. There are 15 residues in the CDR3. The V end was cut by 1 base, the J end by 0 bases, with 8 bases between. CDR3 amino acids: CASSLTGNSNQPQHF. The DNA of the CDR3 is TGCGCCAGCAGCTTGACAGGGAATAGCAATCAGCCCCAGCATTTT.

The chain couples TRBV5-1 to TRBJ1-2, with TRBD1 matching over 10 bases. Trimming at V came to 9 bases and at J to 14 bases, leaving 19 bases not matched to a gene. The germline V gene has CDR1 SGHRS and CDR2 YFSETQ. This CDR3 spans 14 amino acids. The CDR3 protein is CATSTTGGSSATTF. CDR3 nucleotides: TGCGCCACCTCCACGACAGGGGGCTCTTCTGCTACGACCTTC.

This clone appeared a few times. J is TRBJ1-4 and V is TRBV4-1, with a tentative D call TRBD1 (6 bases). V lost 4 bases and J 2 bases, leaving 14 bases between the germline ends. The CDR3 has 16 residues. Germline CDR1 reads MGHRA; CDR2 reads YSYEKL. CDR3: CASSRYGGATNEKLFF. Here the CDR3 DNA reads TGCGCCAGCAGCCGGTACGGGGGCGCGACTAATGAAAAACTGTTTTTT.

The CDR3 here is CASSFRTAGGAQYF. For the CDR3, the DNA is TGTGCCAGCAGCTTCCGGACAGCCGGGGGGGCCCAGTACTTC. The chain couples TRBV7-9 to TRBJ2-5; 8 bases are shared with TRBD2. The V segment lost 3 bases and the J segment 9 bases; nucleotides outside the gene matches: 9. Per germline, CDR1 SEHNR and CDR2 FQNEAQ (reference sequence). The CDR3 has 14 amino acids.

This clone appeared a single time. The chain is built from TRBV27 and TRBJ2-7, with unresolved D. Looked up from germline, CDR1 is MNHEY and CDR2 is SMNVEV (reference sequence). V lost 5 bases, J lost 1 base, and 12 bases lay in between. CDR3 size: 14 residues. DNA of the CDR3: TGTGCCAGCAGTGCAAGGACGGATTCCTACGAGCAGTACTTC. This codes for CASSARTDSYEQYF.

The chain recombines TRBV6-6 with TRBJ1-5, with D unresolved. Germline assignment: CDR1 MNHNY and CDR2 SVGAGI (reference sequence). Trimming shortened V by 8 bases and J by 8 bases, and 7 bases separated the two germline ends. The CDR3 extends over 10 amino acids. The DNA of the CDR3 is TGTGCCAGCGGTCGAGAGCCCCAGCATTTT. Amino acids: CASGREPQHF.

This chain's CDR3 is CASSVRVAYYEQFF. CDR3 sequence (DNA): TGTGCCAGCAGTGTGAGAGTCGCTTATTATGAGCAGTTCTTC. The J gene is TRBJ2-1, the V gene TRBV2; D remains unclear. CDR1 is SNHLY and CDR2 is FYNNEI in the germline V gene. V lost 4 bases to trimming and J lost 8 bases, with 15 bases between them. The length of the CDR3 is 14 residues.

This chain joins TRBV6-6 and TRBJ2-2; D is possibly TRBD1 or TRBD2 (5 bases each). CDR3 length equals 13 residues. With 7 bases removed from V and 6 bases from J, the gap between germline ends came to 12 bases. Germline V gives CDR1 MNHNY, CDR2 SVGAGI (reference sequence). The chain's CDR3 is CASKVRDPGELFF. CDR3 sequence (DNA): TGTGCCAGCAAGGTCCGGGACCCCGGGGAGCTGTTTTTT.

The rearrangement uses TRBV28 and TRBJ1-2, with 8 positions matching TRBD1. CDR3 size: 14 residues. CDR1 and CDR2 (germline): MDHEN, SYDVKM. The CDR3 sequence is CATAGQGGNYGYTF. The CDR3 DNA is TGTGCTACCGCCGGACAGGGAGGGAACTATGGCTACACCTTC.

V is TRBV11-2 and J is TRBJ2-7; D ambiguous. The CDR3 is 13 amino acids. V lost 1 base to trimming and J lost 4 bases, with 8 bases between them. Looked up from germline, CDR1 is SGHAT and CDR2 is FQNNGV. The CDR3 region has the DNA TGTGCCAGCAGCTTAGTTGGTGCTTACGAGCAGTACTTC. Its protein product is CASSLVGAYEQYF. Combining the CDR3 with reference TRBV11-2 and TRBJ2-7 gives the whole variable domain EAGVAQSPRYKIIEKRQSVAFWCNPISGHATLYWYQQILGQGPKLLIQFQNNGVVDDSQLPKDRFSAERLKGVDSTLKIQPAKLEDSAVYLCASSLVGAYEQYFGPGTRLTVT.

In this sample, this clone turned up a few times. The rearrangement links TRBV18 to TRBJ2-7; 10 bases map to TRBD2. This CDR3 has 17 amino acids. Trimming removed 4 bases from V and 3 bases from J; junction bases left unmatched: 12. Germline assignment: CDR1 KGHSH and CDR2 LQKENI. The CDR3 DNA sequence: TGTGCCAGCTCACTCACTCCCGGGACTAGCGAGATCTACGAGCAGTACGTC. Its translation: CASSLTPGTSEIYEQYV.

The CDR3 bases are TGTGCCAGCAGTGGTCAGGGACCGGGCACTGAAGCTTTCTTT. Translated, it gives CASSGQGPGTEAFF. The chain has TRBV7-2 and TRBJ1-1; tentatively, D is TRBD1 (5 bases). Germline-derived CDR1 and CDR2 are SGHTA and FQGNSA. V lost 6 bases and J lost 4, with 15 bases in between. The CDR3 is 14 amino acids. The full variable domain, its missing parts supplied by reference TRBV7-2 and TRBJ1-1, is GAGVSQSPSNKVTEKGKDVELRCDPISGHTALYWYRQSLGQGLEFLIYFQGNSAPDKSGLPSDRFSAERTGGSVSTLTIQRTQQEDSAVYLCASSGQGPGTEAFFGQGTRLTVV.

This chain joins TRBV11-3 and TRBJ2-1, with 12 bases aligning to TRBD1. Germline lookup yields CDR1 SGHNT and CDR2 YENEEA. Trimming took 1 base from V and 2 from J; bases not matched to a gene: 3. The CDR3 runs 17 residues. CDR3 coding DNA: TGTGCCAGCAGCTTAGGCGGGACAGGGGGCGCCTACAATGAGCAGTTCTTC. Protein sequence: CASSLGGTGGAYNEQFF.

The chain is built from TRBV4-3 and TRBJ1-3; D is unclear. This CDR3 spans 16 amino acids. Deletions cut 0 bases from V and 0 bases from J, with 9 bases between. CDR1 and CDR2 from the germline V gene are LGHNA and YSLEER. The CDR3 reads CASSQDLGNSGNTIYF. DNA of the CDR3: TGCGCCAGCAGCCAAGATCTAGGGAACTCTGGAAACACCATATATTTT.

This chain joins TRBV11-2 and TRBJ1-2, with a weak D call TRBD1 (5 bases). The CDR3 sequence is 13 residues long. V was clipped by 5 bases and J by 4 bases, with 11 bases between them. The V gene's germline CDR1 is SGHAT and CDR2 FQNNGV. The CDR3 bases are TGTGCCAGCAGCCGCACTGGGGGCTATGGCTACACCTTC. It translates to CASSRTGGYGYTF.

This chain links TRBV27 with TRBJ1-6, with 7 bases identical to TRBD1. The CDR3 length is 14 residues. Germline CDR1 and CDR2: MNHEY and SMNVEV (reference sequence). J was trimmed by 10 bases and V by 6 bases; bases with no gene match: 9. The CDR3 region is CASSSRQGRSPLHF. The DNA for the CDR3 is TGTGCCAGCAGCTCACGACAGGGTCGGTCACCCCTCCACTTT.

The rearrangement links TRBV7-2 to TRBJ2-1; 12 bases agree with TRBD2. J gave up 7 bases and V 4 bases, and 2 bases lay outside the gene matches. Germline CDR1 reads SGHTA; CDR2 reads FQGNSA. This CDR3 contains 14 residues. Here the CDR3 reads CASSWTSGENEQFF. The CDR3 DNA is TGTGCCAGCAGCTGGACTAGCGGGGAAAATGAGCAGTTCTTC.

This clone was detected a few times. This sequence joins TRBV20-1 and TRBJ2-5; weak D call: TRBD1 (5 bases). V was trimmed by 6 bases and J by 2 bases, leaving 7 bases between them. This CDR3 comprises 11 residues. Looked up from germline, CDR1 is DFQATT and CDR2 is SNEGSKA (reference sequence). The CDR3: CSARTQETQYF. The CDR3 bases are TGCAGTGCAAGGACACAAGAGACCCAGTACTTC.